Described below is a single TCR beta chain sequence and its context. The data derive from a study of shared clonotypes between healthy human individuals. Sequencing of unsorted PBMC DNA was carried out using ten immunoSEQ deep assay plates. The table came from immunoSEQ multiplex PCR; TCRdb's copy has only in-frame clones and leaves some out. Here the sample spans about 470,000 clones, about 85% being singletons. The CDR3 runs to 14 residues. CDR1 MDHEN and CDR2 SYDVKM come from the germline V gene. V lost 2 bases, J lost 11 bases, and 10 bases stayed unmatched. Donors comprised healthy HIV-negative adults lacking recent acute infections or vaccinations. Every donor was a Caucasian adult from Nashville, Tennessee.

This clonotype was obtained from a woman aged 40 to 55 in good health. Some clones in this sample may be carry-over from other donors' samples. This chain connects TRBV28 to TRBJ1-1, with 8 bases aligning to TRBD1. Sequencing used PBMCs. The CDR3 nucleotides are TGTGCCAGCAGTTTAGATGGGACAGGTAACGTGGCTTTCTTT. This sequence encodes CASSLDGTGNVAFF.